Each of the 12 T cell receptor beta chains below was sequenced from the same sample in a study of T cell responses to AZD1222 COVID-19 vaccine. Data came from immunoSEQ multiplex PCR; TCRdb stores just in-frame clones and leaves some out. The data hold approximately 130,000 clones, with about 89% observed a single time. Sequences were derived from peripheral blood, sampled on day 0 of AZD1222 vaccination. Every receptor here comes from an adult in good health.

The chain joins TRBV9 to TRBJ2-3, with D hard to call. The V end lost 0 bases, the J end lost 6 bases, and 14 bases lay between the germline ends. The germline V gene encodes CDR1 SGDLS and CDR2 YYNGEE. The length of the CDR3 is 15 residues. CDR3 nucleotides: TGTGCCAGCAGCGTAGGGAGCGCAGGTGAGGATACGCAGTATTTT. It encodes CASSVGSAGEDTQYF.

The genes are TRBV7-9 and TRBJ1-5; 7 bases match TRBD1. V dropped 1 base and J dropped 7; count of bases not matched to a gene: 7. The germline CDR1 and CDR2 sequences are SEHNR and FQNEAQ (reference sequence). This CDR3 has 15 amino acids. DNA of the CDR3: TGTGCCAGCAGCTTAGTTGGAGGGGGCGGGCAGCCCCAGCATTTT. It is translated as CASSLVGGGGQPQHF.

The CDR3 DNA is TGTGCCAGCAGTCTACCCCTGAACACTGAAGCTTTCTTT. This sequence encodes CASSLPLNTEAFF. V is TRBV12-3 or TRBV12-4 and J is TRBJ1-1; the D is unclear. The CDR3 has 13 residues. The V and J ends lost 5 bases and 0 bases respectively, with 7 bases between them.

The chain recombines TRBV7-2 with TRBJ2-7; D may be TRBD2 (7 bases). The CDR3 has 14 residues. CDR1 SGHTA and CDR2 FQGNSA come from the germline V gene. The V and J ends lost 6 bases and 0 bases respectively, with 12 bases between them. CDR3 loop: CASSRGGSSYEQYF. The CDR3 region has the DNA TGTGCCAGCAGTCGCGGGGGCTCCTCCTACGAGCAGTACTTC.

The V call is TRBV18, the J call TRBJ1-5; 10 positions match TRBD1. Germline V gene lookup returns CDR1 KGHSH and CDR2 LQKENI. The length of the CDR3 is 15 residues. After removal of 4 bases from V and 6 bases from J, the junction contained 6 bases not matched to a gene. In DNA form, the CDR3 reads TGTGCCAGCTCACTATCCGGACAGGGGGTTCAGCCCCAGCATTTT. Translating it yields CASSLSGQGVQPQHF.

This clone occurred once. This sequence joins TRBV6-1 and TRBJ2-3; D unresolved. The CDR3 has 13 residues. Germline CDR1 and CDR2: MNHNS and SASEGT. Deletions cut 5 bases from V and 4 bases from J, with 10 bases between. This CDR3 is CASSTLGPDTQYF. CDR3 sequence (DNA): TGTGCCAGCAGTACCCTTGGCCCAGATACGCAGTATTTT.

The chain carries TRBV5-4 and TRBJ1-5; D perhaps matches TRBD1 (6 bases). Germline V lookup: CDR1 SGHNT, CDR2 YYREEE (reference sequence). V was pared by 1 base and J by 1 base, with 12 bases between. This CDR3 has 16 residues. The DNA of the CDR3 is TGTGCCAGCAGCTTGTGGGGAAGGGGGAGCAATCAGCCCCAGCATTTT. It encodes CASSLWGRGSNQPQHF. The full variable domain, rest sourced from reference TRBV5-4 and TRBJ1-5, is ETGVTQSPTHLIKTRGQQVTLRCSSQSGHNTVSWYQQALGQGPQFIFQYYREEENGRGNFPPRFSGLQFPNYSSELNVNALELDDSALYLCASSLWGRGSNQPQHFGDGTRLSIL.

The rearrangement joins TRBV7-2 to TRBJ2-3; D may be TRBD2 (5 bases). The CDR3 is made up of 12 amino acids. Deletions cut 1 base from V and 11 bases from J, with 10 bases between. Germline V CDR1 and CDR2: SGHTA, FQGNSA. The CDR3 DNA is TGTGCCAGCAGCTTAGAACGGGGAGTGCAGTATTTT. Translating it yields CASSLERGVQYF. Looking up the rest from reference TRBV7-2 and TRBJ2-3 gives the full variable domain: GAGVSQSPSNKVTEKGKDVELRCDPISGHTALYWYRQSLGQGLEFLIYFQGNSAPDKSGLPSDRFSAERTGGSVSTLTIQRTQQEDSAVYLCASSLERGVQYFGPGTRLTVL.

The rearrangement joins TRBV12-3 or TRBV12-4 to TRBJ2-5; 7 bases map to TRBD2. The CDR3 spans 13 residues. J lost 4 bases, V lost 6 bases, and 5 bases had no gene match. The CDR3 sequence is CASSPGGTETQYF. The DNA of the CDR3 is TGTGCCAGCAGCCCCGGGGGGACAGAGACCCAGTACTTC.

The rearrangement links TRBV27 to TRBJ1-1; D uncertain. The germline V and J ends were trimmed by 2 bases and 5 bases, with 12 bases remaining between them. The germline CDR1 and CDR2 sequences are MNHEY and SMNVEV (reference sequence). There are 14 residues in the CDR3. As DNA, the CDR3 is TGTGCCAGCAGTTTAGTTGGAGGAGAGACTGAAGCTTTCTTT. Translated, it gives CASSLVGGETEAFF.

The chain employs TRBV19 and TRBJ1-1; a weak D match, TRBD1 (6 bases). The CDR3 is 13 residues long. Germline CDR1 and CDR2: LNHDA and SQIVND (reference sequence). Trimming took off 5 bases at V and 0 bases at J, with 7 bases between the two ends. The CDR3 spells CASSDRMNTEAFF. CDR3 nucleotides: TGTGCCAGTAGTGACAGGATGAACACTGAAGCTTTCTTT.

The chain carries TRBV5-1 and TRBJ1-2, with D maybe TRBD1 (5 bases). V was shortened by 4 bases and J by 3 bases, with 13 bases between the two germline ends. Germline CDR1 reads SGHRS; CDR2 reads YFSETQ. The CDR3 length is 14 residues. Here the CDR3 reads CASSPDGGDYGYTF. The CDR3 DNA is TGCGCCAGCAGCCCGGACGGAGGGGACTATGGCTACACCTTC. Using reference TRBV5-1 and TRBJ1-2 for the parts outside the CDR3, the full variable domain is KAGVTQTPRYLIKTRGQQVTLSCSPISGHRSVSWYQQTPGQGLQFLFEYFSETQRNKGNFPGRFSGRQFSNSRSEMNVSTLELGDSALYLCASSPDGGDYGYTFGSGTRLTVV.